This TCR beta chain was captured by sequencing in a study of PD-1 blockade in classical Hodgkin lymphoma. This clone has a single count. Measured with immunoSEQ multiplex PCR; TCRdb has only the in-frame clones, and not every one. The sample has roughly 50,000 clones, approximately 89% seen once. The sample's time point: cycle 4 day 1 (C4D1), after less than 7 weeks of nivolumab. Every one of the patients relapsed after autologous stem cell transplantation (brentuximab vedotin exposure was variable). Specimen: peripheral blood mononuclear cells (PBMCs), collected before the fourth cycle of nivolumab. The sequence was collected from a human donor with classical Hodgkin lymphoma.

CDR3 region: CASSLAIAAGPDTQYF. The CDR3 DNA reads as TGTGCCAGCAGCTTGGCGATAGCGGCGGGACCAGATACGCAGTATTTT. The rearrangement joins TRBV5-6 to TRBJ2-3; possible D gene TRBD2, 6 bases. The germline CDR1 and CDR2 sequences are SGHDT and YYEEEE. The CDR3 consists of 16 residues. Trimming cost V 0 bases and J 4 bases, with 15 bases left between them. Full variable domain (outside the CDR3, taken from reference TRBV5-6 and TRBJ2-3): DAGVTQSPTHLIKTRGQQVTLRCSPKSGHDTVSWYQQALGQGPQFIFQYYEEEERQRGNFPDRFSGHQFPNYSSELNVNALLLGDSALYLCASSLAIAAGPDTQYFGPGTRLTVL.